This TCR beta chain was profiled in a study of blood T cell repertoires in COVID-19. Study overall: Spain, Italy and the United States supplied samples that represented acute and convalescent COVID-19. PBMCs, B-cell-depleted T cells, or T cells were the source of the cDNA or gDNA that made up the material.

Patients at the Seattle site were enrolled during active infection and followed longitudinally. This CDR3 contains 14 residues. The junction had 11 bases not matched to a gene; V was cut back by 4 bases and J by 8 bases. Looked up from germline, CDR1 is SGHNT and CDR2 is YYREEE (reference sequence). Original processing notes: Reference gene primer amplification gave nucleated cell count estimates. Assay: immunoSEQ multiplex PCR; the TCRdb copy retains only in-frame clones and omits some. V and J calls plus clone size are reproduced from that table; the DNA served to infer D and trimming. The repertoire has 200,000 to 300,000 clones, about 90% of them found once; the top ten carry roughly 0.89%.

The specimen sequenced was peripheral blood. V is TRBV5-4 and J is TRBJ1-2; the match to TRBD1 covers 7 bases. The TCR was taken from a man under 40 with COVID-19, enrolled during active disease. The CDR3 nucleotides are TGTGCCAGCAGCCACCTCGGGGACAGAAAGGGCTACACCTTC. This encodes CASSHLGDRKGYTF.